The rows below give T cell receptor beta chains drawn from one sample of a study of OX40 agonist ivuxolimab in advanced cancers. Sequenced by immunoSEQ multiplex PCR; TCRdb stores in-frame clones only, minus some. The table lists approximately 90,000 clones, about 85% of them singletons. Source: CD4+ or CD8+ T cells sorted from blood, taken in a trial of the OX40 agonist ivuxolimab. Receptors originate from an adult with an advanced solid tumor such as melanoma, head and neck, liver or kidney cancer. Each CDR3 is given with its conserved first and last residue. The order of the fields is clone size, J gene, V gene, D gene, CDR3 DNA, CDR3 protein. D genes are given only for firm matches. Not all rows give a size; the values are once, few, many and, for expanded clones, a class.

clone size: few
J gene: TRBJ1-2
V gene: TRBV6-1
D gene: .
CDR3 DNA: TGTGCCAGCATTCAATCCCACGGGAACTATGGCTACACCTTC
CDR3 protein: CASIQSHGNYGYTF

clone size: .
J gene: TRBJ2-1
V gene: TRBV19
D gene: TRBD1
CDR3 DNA: TGTGCCAGCCGGGACAGGGGATACAATGAGCAGTTCTTC
CDR3 protein: CASRDRGYNEQFF

clone size: once
J gene: TRBJ2-1
V gene: TRBV11-3
D gene: .
CDR3 DNA: TGTGCCAGCAGCCCCTGGGACGCTCCCTACAATGAGCAGTTCTTC
CDR3 protein: CASSPWDAPYNEQFF

clone size: .
J gene: TRBJ1-2
V gene: TRBV10-3
D gene: .
CDR3 DNA: TGTGCCATCAACAGCGCCTATGGCTACACCTTC
CDR3 protein: CAINSAYGYTF

clone size: .
J gene: TRBJ2-5
V gene: TRBV10-3
D gene: .
CDR3 DNA: TGTGCCATCAGCACCGGGACTGACGAAGAGACCCAGTACTTC
CDR3 protein: CAISTGTDEETQYF

clone size: .
J gene: TRBJ2-7
V gene: TRBV28
D gene: .
CDR3 DNA: TGTGCCAGCAGTCCAATGCAGGGTCCCCCCTCCTACGAGCAGTACTTC
CDR3 protein: CASSPMQGPPSYEQYF

clone size: .
J gene: TRBJ2-5
V gene: TRBV7-8
D gene: .
CDR3 DNA: TGTGCCAGCAGACCACTGGGTCAAAAGAGAGAGACCCAGTACTTC
CDR3 protein: CASRPLGQKRETQYF

clone size: .
J gene: TRBJ2-1
V gene: TRBV5-1
D gene: TRBD1
CDR3 DNA: TGCGCCAGCAGCGGGGACAGGGGCGAGCAGTTCTTC
CDR3 protein: CASSGDRGEQFF

clone size: .
J gene: TRBJ1-5
V gene: TRBV15
D gene: .
CDR3 DNA: TGTGCCACCAGCAGAGAGAGGACGCATAGCAATCAGCCCCAGCATTTT
CDR3 protein: CATSRERTHSNQPQHF

clone size: .
J gene: TRBJ2-7
V gene: TRBV28
D gene: TRBD1
CDR3 DNA: TGTGCCAGCAGTTGGACAGGAACGGCAGGCGAGCAGTACTTC
CDR3 protein: CASSWTGTAGEQYF

clone size: .
J gene: TRBJ1-1
V gene: TRBV14
D gene: TRBD1
CDR3 DNA: TGTGCCAGCAGCTCGGCGACAGGGGCGAACACTGAAGCTTTCTTT
CDR3 protein: CASSSATGANTEAFF

clone size: .
J gene: TRBJ2-2
V gene: TRBV13
D gene: .
CDR3 DNA: TGTGCCAGCAGCTTGTTCGGGGAAGATTCCGGGGAGCTGTTTTTT
CDR3 protein: CASSLFGEDSGELFF

clone size: .
J gene: TRBJ2-7
V gene: TRBV7-9
D gene: TRBD2
CDR3 DNA: TGTGCCAGCAGCCAAGGAGAGCGGGAGGAATATCAATCCGAGCAGTACTTC
CDR3 protein: CASSQGEREEYQSEQYF

clone size: once
J gene: TRBJ2-5
V gene: TRBV2
D gene: .
CDR3 DNA: TGTGCCAGCACCCGGGACCTTCAAGAGACCCAGTACTTC
CDR3 protein: CASTRDLQETQYF

clone size: .
J gene: TRBJ2-5
V gene: TRBV15
D gene: .
CDR3 DNA: TGTGCCACCAGCAGAGATCGTGTGGCTAGCAAAGGGACCCAGTACTTC
CDR3 protein: CATSRDRVASKGTQYF

clone size: .
J gene: TRBJ2-7
V gene: TRBV4-1
D gene: TRBD1
CDR3 DNA: TGCGCCAGCAGCAAAACCGGGACAGAGGCTACTACGTGGGAGCAGTACTTC
CDR3 protein: CASSKTGTEATTWEQYF

clone size: .
J gene: TRBJ2-1
V gene: TRBV7-2
D gene: .
CDR3 DNA: TGTGCCAGCAGCTTAAGCCGGGCTCTTTCCTACAATGAGCAGTTCTTC
CDR3 protein: CASSLSRALSYNEQFF

clone size: .
J gene: TRBJ2-7
V gene: TRBV30
D gene: TRBD2
CDR3 DNA: TGTGCCTGGAGTGTATCGCTAGCGGGGGGCGAGCAGTACTTC
CDR3 protein: CAWSVSLAGGEQYF

clone size: .
J gene: TRBJ2-2
V gene: TRBV7-2
D gene: TRBD1
CDR3 DNA: TGTGCCAGCAGCCAAAAAGGGACAGGGAACACCGGGGAGCTGTTTTTT
CDR3 protein: CASSQKGTGNTGELFF

clone size: .
J gene: TRBJ2-7
V gene: TRBV28
D gene: TRBD2
CDR3 DNA: TGTGCCAGCAGTCGACTAGCGGGACCGTACGAGCAGTACTTC
CDR3 protein: CASSRLAGPYEQYF

clone size: .
J gene: TRBJ2-7
V gene: TRBV4-3
D gene: TRBD1
CDR3 DNA: TGCGCCAGCAGCCAAGGTATTCAGGGGGTTACCATCACCTACGAGCAGTACTTC
CDR3 protein: CASSQGIQGVTITYEQYF

clone size: .
J gene: TRBJ2-2
V gene: TRBV5-1
D gene: .
CDR3 DNA: TGCGCCAGCAGCTTGAGTCAGTTCACCGGGGAGCTGTTTTTT
CDR3 protein: CASSLSQFTGELFF

clone size: few
J gene: TRBJ2-1
V gene: TRBV19
D gene: .
CDR3 DNA: TGTGCCAGTAGTATAATGGACGAGGAGCAGTTCTTC
CDR3 protein: CASSIMDEEQFF

clone size: .
J gene: TRBJ1-1
V gene: TRBV11-2
D gene: TRBD1
CDR3 DNA: TGTGCCAGCAGCCGGGACAGGGGGGAAGCTTTCTTT
CDR3 protein: CASSRDRGEAFF

clone size: .
J gene: TRBJ2-7
V gene: TRBV5-1
D gene: .
CDR3 DNA: TGCGCCAGCAGCGCGGAAGGTTCAGAGCAGTACTTC
CDR3 protein: CASSAEGSEQYF

clone size: .
J gene: TRBJ2-4
V gene: TRBV4-1
D gene: .
CDR3 DNA: TGCGCCAGCAGCCAAGTGGCTGGGCCACTAGCCAAAAACATTCAGTACTTC
CDR3 protein: CASSQVAGPLAKNIQYF

clone size: .
J gene: TRBJ2-1
V gene: TRBV6-5
D gene: .
CDR3 DNA: TGTGCCAGCAGCCTAATGGTTAACAGTGAGCAGTTCTTC
CDR3 protein: CASSLMVNSEQFF

clone size: .
J gene: TRBJ2-2
V gene: TRBV11-3
D gene: .
CDR3 DNA: TGTGCCAGCAGCCAGAGTCCCGGGGAGCTGTTTTTT
CDR3 protein: CASSQSPGELFF

clone size: .
J gene: TRBJ2-1
V gene: TRBV19
D gene: TRBD2
CDR3 DNA: TGTGCCAGTAGGCGGACTAGCGGCGGTGAGCAGTTCTTC
CDR3 protein: CASRRTSGGEQFF

clone size: .
J gene: TRBJ2-1
V gene: TRBV11-3
D gene: TRBD2
CDR3 DNA: TGTGCCAGCAGCCGGACTAGGGGAAATGAGCAGTTCTTC
CDR3 protein: CASSRTRGNEQFF

clone size: few
J gene: TRBJ2-7
V gene: TRBV7-9
D gene: .
CDR3 DNA: TGTGCCAGCAGCTTGGGCAGGGAGCAGTACTTC
CDR3 protein: CASSLGREQYF

clone size: once
J gene: TRBJ2-7
V gene: TRBV21-1
D gene: .
CDR3 DNA: TGTGCCAGCAGCAAGTCGAATATAGCGGGAGTCGAGCAGTACTTC
CDR3 protein: CASSKSNIAGVEQYF

clone size: .
J gene: TRBJ1-2
V gene: TRBV4-1
D gene: .
CDR3 DNA: TGCGCCAGCAGCCAACCTGATGCTGGGGATTTGGGCGGCTACACCTTC
CDR3 protein: CASSQPDAGDLGGYTF

clone size: .
J gene: TRBJ2-1
V gene: TRBV2
D gene: TRBD2
CDR3 DNA: TGTGCCAGCCAAACTAGCGGGAGTTACAATGAGCAGTTCTTC
CDR3 protein: CASQTSGSYNEQFF

clone size: .
J gene: TRBJ2-7
V gene: TRBV4-3
D gene: .
CDR3 DNA: TGCGCCAGCAGCCAAGACCGCACCTACGAGCAGTACTTC
CDR3 protein: CASSQDRTYEQYF

clone size: .
J gene: TRBJ1-6
V gene: TRBV19
D gene: .
CDR3 DNA: TGTGCCAGTCGCGATAGGGGTACGGCACCCCTCCACTTT
CDR3 protein: CASRDRGTAPLHF

clone size: .
J gene: TRBJ1-1
V gene: TRBV7-2
D gene: .
CDR3 DNA: TGTGCCAGCAGCTTCAGGGCGACTGAAGCTTTCTTT
CDR3 protein: CASSFRATEAFF

clone size: .
J gene: TRBJ2-1
V gene: TRBV28
D gene: TRBD2
CDR3 DNA: TGTGCCAGCCAGGGAAGCGGGAGGGGTGATGAGCAGTTCTTC
CDR3 protein: CASQGSGRGDEQFF

clone size: .
J gene: TRBJ2-7
V gene: TRBV4-1
D gene: .
CDR3 DNA: TGCGCCAGCAGCCCCAATAGCGGCCCCTACGAGCAGTACTTC
CDR3 protein: CASSPNSGPYEQYF

clone size: .
J gene: TRBJ2-2
V gene: TRBV4-1
D gene: .
CDR3 DNA: TGCGCCAGCAGCCGGCTCGGGACTTCCGACACCGGGGAGCTGTTTTTT
CDR3 protein: CASSRLGTSDTGELFF

clone size: .
J gene: TRBJ1-1
V gene: TRBV28
D gene: .
CDR3 DNA: TGTGCCAGCAGTCCCGGGGAGTTGACTAGTGAAGCTTTCTTT
CDR3 protein: CASSPGELTSEAFF

clone size: .
J gene: TRBJ1-2
V gene: TRBV19
D gene: .
CDR3 DNA: TGTGCCAGTAGTATAGTGGAAGGAGGCGGGCTTAATGGCTACACCTTC
CDR3 protein: CASSIVEGGGLNGYTF

clone size: .
J gene: TRBJ2-3
V gene: TRBV9
D gene: .
CDR3 DNA: TGTGCCAGCAGGGCTACTAGCACAGATACGCAGTATTTT
CDR3 protein: CASRATSTDTQYF

clone size: few
J gene: TRBJ1-1
V gene: TRBV7-9
D gene: .
CDR3 DNA: TGTGCCAGCATCCAAGGCAGGCTCATGAACACTGAAGCTTTCTTT
CDR3 protein: CASIQGRLMNTEAFF

clone size: .
J gene: TRBJ2-1
V gene: TRBV28
D gene: TRBD1
CDR3 DNA: TGTGCCAGCAGTTTCCCGTCCGACAGGGAAACCTACAATGAGCAGTTCTTC
CDR3 protein: CASSFPSDRETYNEQFF

clone size: .
J gene: TRBJ2-5
V gene: TRBV18
D gene: .
CDR3 DNA: TGTGCCAGCTCACCACCGGTTATAGAGACCCAGTACTTC
CDR3 protein: CASSPPVIETQYF

clone size: once
J gene: TRBJ2-4
V gene: TRBV6-6
D gene: .
CDR3 DNA: TGTGCCAGCAGTTATAAGGAGGTAAACATTCAGTACTTC
CDR3 protein: CASSYKEVNIQYF

clone size: .
J gene: TRBJ1-5
V gene: TRBV30
D gene: .
CDR3 DNA: TGTGCCTGGAGTGTACGCGGGAAGCAGCCCCAGCATTTT
CDR3 protein: CAWSVRGKQPQHF

clone size: .
J gene: TRBJ2-1
V gene: TRBV2
D gene: .
CDR3 DNA: TGTGCCAGCAGTGACACCGGTGACAGTTACAATGAGCAGTTCTTC
CDR3 protein: CASSDTGDSYNEQFF

clone size: .
J gene: TRBJ1-1
V gene: TRBV5-6
D gene: .
CDR3 DNA: TGTGCCAGCAGCTACCAGGGGTTGCCTGAAGCTTTCTTT
CDR3 protein: CASSYQGLPEAFF

clone size: .
J gene: TRBJ2-5
V gene: TRBV11-3
D gene: .
CDR3 DNA: TGTGCCAGCAGCACGACGAGCGGGGAGACCCAGTACTTC
CDR3 protein: CASSTTSGETQYF

clone size: .
J gene: TRBJ2-3
V gene: TRBV20-1
D gene: .
CDR3 DNA: TGCAGTGCTAGACCCTCCGGACTACAGTATTTT
CDR3 protein: CSARPSGLQYF

clone size: .
J gene: TRBJ2-1
V gene: TRBV19
D gene: TRBD2
CDR3 DNA: TGTGCCAGTAGTATAGGCCTAGGGACTAGCGGGAGTGATGAGCAGTTCTTC
CDR3 protein: CASSIGLGTSGSDEQFF

clone size: many
J gene: TRBJ2-7
V gene: TRBV27
D gene: TRBD2
CDR3 DNA: TGTGCCAGCAGTCAAACTAGCGGGAGCGAGCAGTACTTC
CDR3 protein: CASSQTSGSEQYF

clone size: .
J gene: TRBJ1-2
V gene: TRBV6-5
D gene: .
CDR3 DNA: TGTGCCAGCGGTCCCTGGTCGGAAGGCTACACCTTC
CDR3 protein: CASGPWSEGYTF

clone size: .
J gene: TRBJ1-5
V gene: TRBV15
D gene: .
CDR3 DNA: TGTGCCACCAGCAGAGTTCAATCGGGCAATCAGCCCCAGCATTTT
CDR3 protein: CATSRVQSGNQPQHF

clone size: .
J gene: TRBJ2-7
V gene: TRBV11-2
D gene: .
CDR3 DNA: TGTGCCAGCAGCTTCGCTAAAATCGCGGACAGTACCTACGAGCAGTACTTC
CDR3 protein: CASSFAKIADSTYEQYF

clone size: few
J gene: TRBJ2-2
V gene: TRBV2
D gene: .
CDR3 DNA: TGTGCCACAAGGAGGGACGGGAACGCCGGGGAGCTGTTTTTT
CDR3 protein: CATRRDGNAGELFF